This T cell receptor beta chain was captured by sequencing in a study of shared clonotypes between healthy human individuals. TCRdb's table, derived via immunoSEQ multiplex PCR, lists solely in-frame clones and lacks some. Among under 2.5 million clones listed, less than 95% were seen once. Study outcomes and limitations: Generation probabilities of non-shared clonotypes were lower (relative to those shared by all four donors).

The CDR3 totals 16 residues. From germline, CDR1 is LNHDA and CDR2 SQIVND (reference sequence). Trimming shortened V by 2 bases and J by 2 bases, and 16 bases separated the two germline ends. Regarding this clone: The antigen is unknown.

The donors, all of them Caucasian adults, lived in Nashville, Tennessee. This receptor was taken from a young man in good health. Some clones in this sample may be carry-over from other donors' samples. The gene calls are TRBV19 and TRBJ2-7; a possible D gene is TRBD2 (7 bases). Sequenced sample: naive CD4+ T cells from PBMCs. Noted subset: CD45RA+ positively selected. The CDR3 loop is CASSIYRGGKAYEQYF. CDR3 in DNA: TGTGCCAGTAGTATATATAGGGGGGGTAAAGCCTACGAGCAGTACTTC.